The T cell receptor beta chain under discussion was sequenced for a study of blood T cell repertoires in COVID-19. Overall study: From the United States, Italy and Spain came samples of acute and convalescent COVID-19. Sources were T cells, B-cell-depleted T cells, or PBMCs; the material itself was cDNA or gDNA.

In the original analysis: How many nucleated cells were present was estimated from reference gene primer amplification. Generated by immunoSEQ multiplex PCR, the TCRdb table keeps only in-frame clones and is missing some. V, J and clone size reflect that table, while D and trimming were determined from the DNA. The sample has around 19,000 clones, about 90% seen once. V dropped 1 base and J dropped 3; count of bases not matched to a gene: 8. This CDR3 comprises 17 residues. J is TRBJ2-3 and V is TRBV5-3; 10 nucleotides match TRBD2. TRBV5-3 qualifies as an ORF whose function is uncertain. Sequencing was performed on peripheral blood. This clonotype originated in a human donor in a cohort sampled during active COVID-19. The CDR3 DNA sequence: TGTGCCAGAAGCTTGTTGCTAGCGGGAGATTTAACAGATACGCAGTATTTT. It yields the protein CARSLLLAGDLTDTQYF.